This paragraph reports one T cell receptor beta chain. Its antigen remains unidentified. A much larger clone lies a single base off, so this may be a read error. A modified ARM-PCR protocol with three rounds of nested PCR amplified TCRbeta. Each CDR3 protein gets one entry after TCRdb re-called the multiplex PCR reads with MiXCR. The sample comprises fewer than 150,000 distinct CDR3 sequences, approximately 70% of which are singletons, and 15% to 20% rests with the top ten. CDR3 length: 14 residues. Germline CDR1 and CDR2: MNHEY and SVGAGI. This specimen comes from a study of tumor and adjacent non-tumor tissue in lung cancer. Study at large: Aged roughly 31 to 80 years, patients included 10 men and a few women with stage I to III disease.

Study results and caveats: In normal lung, the top 100 clones were significantly more dominant than in tumor. Higher tumor TCR diversity was associated with shorter survival.

No cell sorting was done before RNA was extracted from the tissue. This sequence was found in a man between 60 and 75 years old with small cell lung cancer. This chain joins TRBV6-5 and TRBJ1-5; 9 bases match TRBD1. The specimen was lung tumor tissue. CDR3 DNA sequence: TGTGCCAACAGTCAGGGACAGGGATTTCAGCCCCAGCATTTT. It specifies CANSQGQGFQPQHF.